This TCR beta chain was observed in a study of blood T cells in healthy people across ages. Worth noting for this clonotype: It is likely a read error: a sequence one base away is far more abundant.

For the second PCR, which ran for roughly 6 to 12 cycles, a sample-barcoded 5' primer and a J-beta primer mix were used. TCRdb passed the 5' RACE reads through MiXCR, listing each CDR3 protein once. The table has around 1.5 million distinct CDR3 sequences, about 31% seen once. The CDR3 is made up of 12 amino acids. Individuals who donated were healthy Caucasians from Russia aged roughly 6 to 90. Sequenced: blood. The V call is TRBV12-3 or TRBV12-4, the J call TRBJ2-7; D is possibly TRBD1 or TRBD2 (6 bases each). TRBJ2-5 explains the end of the DNA better; the J call may be wrong. The TCR comes from a woman in her thirties in good health. CDR3 region: CACSEGGETQYF. CDR3 nucleotides: TGTGCCTGCAGTGAGGGGGGAGAGACCCAGTACTTC.